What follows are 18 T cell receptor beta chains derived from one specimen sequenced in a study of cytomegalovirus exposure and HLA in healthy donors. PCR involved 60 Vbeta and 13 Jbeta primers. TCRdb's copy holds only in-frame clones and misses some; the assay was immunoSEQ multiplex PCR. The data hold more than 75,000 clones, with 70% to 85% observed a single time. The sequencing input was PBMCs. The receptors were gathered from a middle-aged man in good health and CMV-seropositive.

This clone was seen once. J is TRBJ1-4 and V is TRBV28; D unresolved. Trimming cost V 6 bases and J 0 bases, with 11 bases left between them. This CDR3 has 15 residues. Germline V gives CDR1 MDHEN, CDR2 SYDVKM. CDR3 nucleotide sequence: TGTGCCAGCAGACCCAGAGCGGCAACTAATGAAAAACTGTTTTTT. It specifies CASRPRAATNEKLFF.

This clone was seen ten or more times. The DNA of the CDR3 is TGTGCCAGCAGTACAAGTAACACGCCCGGGGAGCTGTTTTTT. Encoded protein: CASSTSNTPGELFF. The chain couples TRBV25-1 to TRBJ2-2; D is unclear. Germline-derived CDR1 and CDR2 are MGHDK and SYGVNS. The CDR3 runs 14 residues. Trimming took off 5 bases at V and 6 bases at J, with 13 bases between the two ends.

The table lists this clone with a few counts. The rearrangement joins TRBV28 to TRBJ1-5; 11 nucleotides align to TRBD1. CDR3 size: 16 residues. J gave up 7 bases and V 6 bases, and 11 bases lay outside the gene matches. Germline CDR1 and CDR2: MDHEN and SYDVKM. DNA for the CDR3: TGTGCCAGCAGCACTCTCGGACAGGGGGCAGGGCAGCCCCAGCATTTT. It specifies CASSTLGQGAGQPQHF.

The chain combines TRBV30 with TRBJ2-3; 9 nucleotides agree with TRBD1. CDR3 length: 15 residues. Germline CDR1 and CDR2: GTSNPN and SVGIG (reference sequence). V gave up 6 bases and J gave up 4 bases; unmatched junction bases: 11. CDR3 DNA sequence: TGTGCCTGCCCCACGGGGACAGGGTCCCCAGATACGCAGTATTTT. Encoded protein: CACPTGTGSPDTQYF. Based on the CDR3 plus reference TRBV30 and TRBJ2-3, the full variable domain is SQTIHQWPATLVQPVGSPLSLECTVEGTSNPNLYWYRQAAGRGLQLLFYSVGIGQISSEVPQNLSASRPQDRQFILSSKKLLLSDSGFYLCACPTGTGSPDTQYFGPGTRLTVL.

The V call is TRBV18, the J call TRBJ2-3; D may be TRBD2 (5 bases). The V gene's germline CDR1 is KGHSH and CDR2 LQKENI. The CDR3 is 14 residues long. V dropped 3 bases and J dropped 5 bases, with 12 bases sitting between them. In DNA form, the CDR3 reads TGTGCCAGCTCACCGCCAATGAGGGAAGATACGCAGTATTTT. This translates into CASSPPMREDTQYF.

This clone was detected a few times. CDR3 sequence: CASSGRDWGQYF. CDR3 nucleotide sequence: TGTGCCAGCAGCGGGCGGGACTGGGGGCAGTACTTC. This chain joins TRBV13 and TRBJ2-7, with D perhaps TRBD2 (6 bases). Germline V lookup: CDR1 PRHDT, CDR2 FYEKMQ (reference sequence). The V gene lost 5 bases and the J gene lost 9 bases, with 14 bases spanning the gap. This CDR3 has 12 amino acids.

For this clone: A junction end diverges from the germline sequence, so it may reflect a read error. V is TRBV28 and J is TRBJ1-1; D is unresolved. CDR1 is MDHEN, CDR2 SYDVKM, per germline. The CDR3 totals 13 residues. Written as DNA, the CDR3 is TGTGCCAGCAGTTTATGGCGAGGGCCTGAGGCTTTCTTT. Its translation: CASSLWRGPEAFF.

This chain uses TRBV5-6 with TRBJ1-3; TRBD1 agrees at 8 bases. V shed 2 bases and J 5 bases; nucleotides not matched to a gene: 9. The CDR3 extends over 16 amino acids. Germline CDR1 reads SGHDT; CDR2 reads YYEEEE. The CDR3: CASSFGQGLYRNTIYF. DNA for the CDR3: TGTGCCAGCAGCTTCGGACAGGGTCTTTATCGAAACACCATATATTTT.

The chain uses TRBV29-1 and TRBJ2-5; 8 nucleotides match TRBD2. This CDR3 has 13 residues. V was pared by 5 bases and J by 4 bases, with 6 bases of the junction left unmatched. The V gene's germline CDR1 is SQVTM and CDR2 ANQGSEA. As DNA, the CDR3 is TGCAGCGTTTCCGGGGGGGCTACAGAGACCCAGTACTTC. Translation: CSVSGGATETQYF. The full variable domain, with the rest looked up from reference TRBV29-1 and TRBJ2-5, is SAVISQKPSRDICQRGTSLTIQCQVDSQVTMMFWYRQQPGQSLTLIATANQGSEATYESGFVIDKFPISRPNLTFSTLTVSNMSPEDSSIYLCSVSGGATETQYFGPGTRLLVL.

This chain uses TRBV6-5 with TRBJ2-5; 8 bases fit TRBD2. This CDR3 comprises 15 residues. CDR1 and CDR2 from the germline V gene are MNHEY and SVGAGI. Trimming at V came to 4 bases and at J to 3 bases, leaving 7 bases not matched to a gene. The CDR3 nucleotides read TGTGCCAGCAGTTCGACGGGAGCGGGGGAAGAGACCCAGTACTTC. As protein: CASSSTGAGEETQYF.

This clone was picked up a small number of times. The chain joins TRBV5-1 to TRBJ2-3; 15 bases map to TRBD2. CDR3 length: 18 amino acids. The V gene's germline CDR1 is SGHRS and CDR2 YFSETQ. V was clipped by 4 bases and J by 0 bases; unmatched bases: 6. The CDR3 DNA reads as TGCGCCAGCAGCGTCCGGACTAGCGGGGGGGCTAGCACAGATACGCAGTATTTT. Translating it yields CASSVRTSGGASTDTQYF.

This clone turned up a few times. CDR3 bases: TGTGCCAGCAGTTTCGCGGACAGCCAAGAGACCCAGTACTTC. Its protein is CASSFADSQETQYF. The chain recombines TRBV28 with TRBJ2-5; perhaps TRBD1 as D (6 bases). This CDR3 is 14 amino acids long. Trimming shortened V by 3 bases and J by 1 base, and 9 bases separated the two germline ends. Germline values: CDR1 MDHEN, CDR2 SYDVKM.

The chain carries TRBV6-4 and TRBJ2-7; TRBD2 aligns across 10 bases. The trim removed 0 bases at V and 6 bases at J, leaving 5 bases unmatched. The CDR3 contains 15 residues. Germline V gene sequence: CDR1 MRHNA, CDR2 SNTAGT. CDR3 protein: CASSDSSGRPPEQYF. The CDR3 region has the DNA TGTGCCAGCAGTGACTCTAGCGGGAGGCCCCCCGAGCAGTACTTC.

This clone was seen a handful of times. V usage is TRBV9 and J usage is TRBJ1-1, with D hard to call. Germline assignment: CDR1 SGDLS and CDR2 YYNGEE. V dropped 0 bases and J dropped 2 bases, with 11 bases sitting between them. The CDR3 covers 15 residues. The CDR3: CASSVVTDYNTEAFF. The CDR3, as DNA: TGTGCCAGCAGCGTAGTAACAGATTATAACACTGAAGCTTTCTTT.

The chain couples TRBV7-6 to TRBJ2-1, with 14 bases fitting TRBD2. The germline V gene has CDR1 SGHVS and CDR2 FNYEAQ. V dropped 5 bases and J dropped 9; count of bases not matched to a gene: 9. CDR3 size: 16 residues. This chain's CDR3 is CASSTRLAGGLGEQFF. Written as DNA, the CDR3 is TGTGCCAGCAGCACCCGACTAGCGGGGGGGCTAGGTGAGCAGTTCTTC.

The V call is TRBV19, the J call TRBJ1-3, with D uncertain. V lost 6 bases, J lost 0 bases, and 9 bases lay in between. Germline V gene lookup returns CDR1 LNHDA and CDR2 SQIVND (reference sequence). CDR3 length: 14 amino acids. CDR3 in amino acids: CASSRTFSGNTIYF. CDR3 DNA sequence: TGTGCCAGTAGCAGGACTTTCTCTGGAAACACCATATATTTT.

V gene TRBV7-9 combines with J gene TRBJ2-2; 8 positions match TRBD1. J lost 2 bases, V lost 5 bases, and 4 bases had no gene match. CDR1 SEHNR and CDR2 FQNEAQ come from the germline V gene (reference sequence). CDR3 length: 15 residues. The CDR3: CASSPGQGNTGELFF. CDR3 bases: TGTGCCAGCAGCCCTGGACAGGGAAACACCGGGGAGCTGTTTTTT. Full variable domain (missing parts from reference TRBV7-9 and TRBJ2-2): DTGVSQNPRHKITKRGQNVTFRCDPISEHNRLYWYRQTLGQGPEFLTYFQNEAQLEKSRLLSDRFSAERPKGSFSTLEIQRTEQGDSAMYLCASSPGQGNTGELFFGEGSRLTVL.

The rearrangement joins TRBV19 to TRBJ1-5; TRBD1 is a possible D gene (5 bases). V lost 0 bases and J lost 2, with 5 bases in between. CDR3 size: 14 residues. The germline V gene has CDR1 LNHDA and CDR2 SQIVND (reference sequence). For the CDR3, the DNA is TGTGCCAGTAGTATAGACAGGGGCAATCAGCCCCAGCATTTT. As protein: CASSIDRGNQPQHF.